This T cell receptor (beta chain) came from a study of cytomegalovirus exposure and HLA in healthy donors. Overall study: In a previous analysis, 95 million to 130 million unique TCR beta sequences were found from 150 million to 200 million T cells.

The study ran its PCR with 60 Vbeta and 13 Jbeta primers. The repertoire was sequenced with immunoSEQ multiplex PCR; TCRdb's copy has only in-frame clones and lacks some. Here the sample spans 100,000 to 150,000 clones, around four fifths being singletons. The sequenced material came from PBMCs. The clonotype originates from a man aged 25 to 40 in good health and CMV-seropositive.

The CDR3 sequence: CASIRVSGANVLTF. The DNA of the CDR3 is TGTGCCAGCATTCGGGTATCTGGGGCCAACGTCCTGACTTTC. This chain links TRBV2 with TRBJ2-6; D is undetermined. Germline V gene sequence: CDR1 SNHLY, CDR2 FYNNEI. The CDR3 has 14 residues. V lost 7 bases to trimming and J lost 1 base, with 8 bases between them. The complete variable domain, with remaining parts taken from reference TRBV2 and TRBJ2-6, reads EPEVTQTPSHQVTQMGQEVILRCVPISNHLYFYWYRQILGQKVEFLVSFYNNEISEKSEIFDDQFSVERPDGSNFTLKIRSTKLEDSAMYFCASIRVSGANVLTFGAGSRLTVL.